The sequence of this TCR beta chain was determined in a study of cytomegalovirus exposure and HLA in healthy donors. Turning to the study itself: From donors who were HLA-typed, an early data release held 80 million or so unique TCRs.

This clone has just a few counts. Its antigen is unknown. Primers: 60 Vbeta forward and 13 Jbeta reverse. The data were produced by immunoSEQ multiplex PCR, yet TCRdb's version contains in-frame clones alone and is incomplete. The sample yields around 150,000 clones, 70% to 75% seen once. General observations from the study: The number of N-insertions in an Asian-associated ancestry cluster was reportedly below the roughly 670-donor mean in a later analysis. Analyses of presence/absence relied on an assumption of roughly uniform sequencing depth across donors.

This TCR was recovered from a human donor in good health. The sample comprised PBMCs.

The DNA for the CDR3 is TGTGCCAGCAGCAATTCGCAGTACTTC. Protein: CASSNSQYF. This chain joins TRBV21-1 and TRBJ2-5; no DNA check was done on the table's D call, TRBD2. TRBV21-1 constitutes a pseudogene. CDR3 length: 9 amino acids.